This TCR beta chain comes out of a study of T cells in Graves' hyperthyroidism and ophthalmopathy. This clonotype was counted at least ten times. RNA transcripts were the template for amplifying TCR beta CDR3 regions. The HTBI primer set was used in a first-round RT-PCR of the TCR CDR3. Each CDR3 protein is one row after TCRdb ran MiXCR on the multiplex PCR reads. The sample lists about 620,000 distinct CDR3 sequences, roughly 16% occurring once. The CDR3 is made up of 15 amino acids. Trimming left V 3 bases short and J 1 base short, with 13 bases between. Per germline, CDR1 KGHSH and CDR2 LQKENI. The TCR sequence derives from a woman in her twenties or thirties with Graves' hyperthyroidism. The chain carries TRBV18 and TRBJ2-7; D possibly corresponds to TRBD1 (7 bases). Sample: blood. The CDR3 DNA reads as TGTGCCAGCTCACCGCCGACAGGGAGGTCCTACGAGCAGTACTTC. Translating it yields CASSPPTGRSYEQYF.